These 19 T cell receptor beta chains came from one sample sequenced in a study of T-cell reconstitution after alpha-beta-depleted transplantation in children. A library of TCRbeta sequences, prepared with unique molecular identifiers, was generated. TCRdb ran MiXCR on the PCR reads and lists one entry per CDR3 protein. The sample lists about 270,000 distinct CDR3 sequences, nearly 10% occurring once. Here the sequenced sample was PBMCs from the stem cell graft donor, taken from the stem cell graft. The receptors shown here come from a human donor who donated a stem cell graft to a child with SCID.

This clonotype was counted many times. This rearrangement joins TRBV4-1 to TRBJ1-1; D unclear. Germline V gene data show CDR1 as MGHRA and CDR2 as YSYEKL. V lost 0 bases to trimming and J lost 0 bases, with 5 bases between them. The CDR3 covers 14 residues. In DNA form, the CDR3 reads TGCGCCAGCAGCCAAGAAGGCTTGAACACTGAAGCTTTCTTT. Amino acids: CASSQEGLNTEAFF.

A few counts support this clonotype. The J gene is TRBJ2-3, the V gene TRBV24-1, with D possibly TRBD2 on 5 matching bases. In germline, CDR1 is KGHDR, CDR2 SFDVKD. There are 14 residues in the CDR3. Trimming left V 3 bases short and J 1 base short, with 7 bases between. CDR3 DNA: TGTGCCACCAGTGATAGGGAGCGCACAGATACGCAGTATTTT. This translates into CATSDRERTDTQYF.

This clonotype was counted at least ten times. The chain has TRBV5-1 and TRBJ1-4; 10 bases fit TRBD1. With V trimmed by 4 bases and J by 8 bases, 5 bases remained unmatched. CDR3 length equals 14 residues. Germline loops: CDR1 SGHRS, CDR2 YFSETQ. The CDR3 DNA is TGCGCCAGCAGCCGGACAGGGGGTGCGGAAAAACTGTTTTTT. Translation: CASSRTGGAEKLFF.

The chain joins TRBV14 to TRBJ2-5; D is unresolved. Trimming took off 1 base at V and 5 bases at J, with 2 bases between the two ends. The CDR3 length is 11 residues. Germline values: CDR1 SGHDN, CDR2 FVKESK. The CDR3 loop reads CASSQAETQYF. The CDR3 DNA reads TGTGCCAGCAGCCAAGCGGAGACCCAGTACTTC.

This chain uses TRBV6-1 with TRBJ2-1; 7 nucleotides line up with TRBD1. This CDR3 comprises 19 residues. Germline V lookup: CDR1 MNHNS, CDR2 SASEGT. Trimming at V came to 6 bases and at J to 6 bases, leaving 23 bases not matched to a gene. CDR3 sequence: CASSPQVTAYRGKGNEQFF. The CDR3 DNA follows: TGTGCCAGCAGCCCACAAGTTACCGCCTACAGGGGTAAGGGCAATGAGCAGTTCTTC.

This clonotype was picked up a small number of times. The chain combines TRBV7-3 with TRBJ1-5; no reliable D call. The V gene's germline CDR1 is SGHTA and CDR2 FQGTGA. The CDR3 covers 15 residues. Trimming took off 1 base at V and 2 bases at J, with 9 bases between the two ends. This chain's CDR3 is CASSLRELGNQPQHF. CDR3 DNA sequence: TGTGCCAGCAGCTTAAGGGAATTGGGCAATCAGCCCCAGCATTTT.

This chain joins TRBV5-5 and TRBJ2-7; D may be TRBD2 (7 bases). Germline-derived CDR1 and CDR2 are SGHKS and YYEKEE (reference sequence). CDR3 length: 16 residues. V was trimmed by 4 bases and J by 0 bases, leaving 17 bases between them. DNA of the CDR3: TGTGCCAGCAGCACTGGCGGGGGCGGCAACTCCTACGAGCAGTACTTC. It codes for CASSTGGGGNSYEQYF.

The chain carries TRBV12-3 or TRBV12-4 and TRBJ2-7; a possible D gene is TRBD1 (5 bases). V was pared by 3 bases and J by 0 bases, with 12 bases between. This CDR3 has 15 amino acids. The CDR3 DNA sequence: TGTGCCAGCAGTTTTGGCACAGGTGGCTCCTACGAGCAGTACTTC. Translation gives CASSFGTGGSYEQYF.

The chain joins TRBV28 to TRBJ2-7; weak D call: TRBD2 (6 bases). This CDR3 region has 14 residues. In germline, CDR1 is MDHEN, CDR2 SYDVKM. Trimming shortened V by 2 bases and J by 2 bases, and 10 bases separated the two germline ends. CDR3 loop: CASSLNGGAYEQYF. The CDR3 DNA is TGTGCCAGCAGTTTAAACGGCGGGGCCTACGAGCAGTACTTC.

This clonotype was counted many times. This chain links TRBV24-1 with TRBJ2-2, with D maybe TRBD1 (6 bases). CDR1 is KGHDR and CDR2 is SFDVKD in the germline V gene. V lost 4 bases, J lost 8 bases, and 16 bases lay in between. This CDR3 has 15 amino acids. The CDR3 nucleotides are TGTGCCACCAGTGAGACAGGAACTAATACTGGGGAGCTGTTTTTT. This gives the protein CATSETGTNTGELFF.

The chain couples TRBV20-1 to TRBJ2-1; 11 bases agree with TRBD2. The CDR3 is 13 amino acids. With 8 bases clipped from V and 7 bases from J, the junction kept 7 bases outside the gene matches. CDR1 and CDR2 (germline): DFQATT, SNEGSKA (reference sequence). In DNA, the CDR3 is TGCAGTACCCTAGCGGGGGGTATTAATGAGCAGTTCTTC. Amino acids: CSTLAGGINEQFF.

This clonotype has a count of ten or more. V usage is TRBV2 and J usage is TRBJ2-2, with unresolved D. CDR1 and CDR2 (germline): SNHLY, FYNNEI. V lost 0 bases and J lost 0, with 5 bases in between. The CDR3 has 15 residues. This chain's CDR3 is CASSEATTNTGELFF. CDR3 nucleotides: TGTGCCAGCAGTGAAGCGACCACGAACACCGGGGAGCTGTTTTTT.

This clonotype has more than one count but fewer than ten. The genes are TRBV5-6 and TRBJ2-2; D ambiguous. Trimming stripped 4 bases from V and 6 bases from J, with 13 bases between. Germline V lookup: CDR1 SGHDT, CDR2 YYEEEE. This CDR3 spans 14 amino acids. CDR3 region: CASSPLKIAGELFF. The CDR3 nucleotides read TGTGCCAGCAGCCCCCTTAAGATCGCCGGGGAGCTGTTTTTT.

V and J are TRBV6-1 and TRBJ2-7; D not resolved. V lost 8 bases, J lost 0 bases, and 11 bases lay in between. CDR1 and CDR2 (germline): MNHNS, SASEGT. The length of the CDR3 is 13 residues. DNA of the CDR3: TGTGCCAGCCGTAAAGAGTTCTCCTACGAGCAGTACTTC. This codes for CASRKEFSYEQYF.

The chain couples TRBV2 to TRBJ1-5; TRBD1 might be the D (5 bases). Per the germline V gene, CDR1 is SNHLY and CDR2 is FYNNEI. This CDR3 spans 15 amino acids. V was clipped by 3 bases and J by 7 bases, with 16 bases between them. CDR3 DNA sequence: TGTGCCAGCAGTGAGAGGGTAGGGGCAGGGCAGCCCCAGCATTTT. Amino acid sequence: CASSERVGAGQPQHF.

The CDR3 nucleotides are TGTGCCAGCAGTTTTCGGGGCTCCGCCTACAATGAGCAGTTCTTC. Its protein product is CASSFRGSAYNEQFF. The chain uses TRBV12-3 or TRBV12-4 and TRBJ2-1; TRBD1 or TRBD2 may be the D gene (5 bases each). The V and J ends lost 3 bases and 2 bases respectively, with 11 bases between them. The CDR3 runs to 15 residues.

This clonotype has more than one count but fewer than ten. This chain connects TRBV20-1 to TRBJ1-2; D is undetermined. There are 13 residues in the CDR3. Germline V gives CDR1 DFQATT, CDR2 SNEGSKA (reference sequence). V was shortened by 0 bases and J by 3 bases, with 8 bases between the two germline ends. The CDR3 bases are TGCAGTGCTAGAGAGGGGAGCTACTATGGCTACACCTTC. Amino acid sequence: CSAREGSYYGYTF.

V is TRBV20-1 and J is TRBJ2-1; tentatively, D is TRBD1 (6 bases). Germline loops: CDR1 DFQATT, CDR2 SNEGSKA (reference sequence). The CDR3 loop spans 14 amino acids. V dropped 6 bases and J dropped 5 bases, with 17 bases sitting between them. The CDR3 bases are TGCAGTGCCATAGGTACGAGGGGGAACAATGAGCAGTTCTTC. Translating gives CSAIGTRGNNEQFF.

The chain links TRBV6-5 to TRBJ1-1, with D possibly matching TRBD1 (6 bases). The germline V gene encodes CDR1 MNHEY and CDR2 SVGAGI. The CDR3 length is 15 residues. V dropped 0 bases and J dropped 1 base, with 9 bases sitting between them. The CDR3 coding sequence is TGTGCCAGCAGTTACTCCAGGGACAAGAACACTGAAGCTTTCTTT. It codes for CASSYSRDKNTEAFF.